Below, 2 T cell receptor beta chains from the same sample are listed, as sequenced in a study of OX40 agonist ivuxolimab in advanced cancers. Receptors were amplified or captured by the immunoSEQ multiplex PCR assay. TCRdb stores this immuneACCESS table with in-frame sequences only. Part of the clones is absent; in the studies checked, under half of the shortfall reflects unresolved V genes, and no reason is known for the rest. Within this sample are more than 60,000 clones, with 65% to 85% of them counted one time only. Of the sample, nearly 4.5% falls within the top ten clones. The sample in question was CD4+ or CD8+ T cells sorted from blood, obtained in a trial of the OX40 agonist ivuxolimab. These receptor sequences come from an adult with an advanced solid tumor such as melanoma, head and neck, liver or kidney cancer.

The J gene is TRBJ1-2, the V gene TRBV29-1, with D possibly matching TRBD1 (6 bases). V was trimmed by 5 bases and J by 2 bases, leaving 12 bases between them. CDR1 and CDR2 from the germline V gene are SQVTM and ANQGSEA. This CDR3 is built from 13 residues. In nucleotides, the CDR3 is TGCAGCGTTCCTACACAGGGCAACTATGGCTACACCTTC. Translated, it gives CSVPTQGNYGYTF. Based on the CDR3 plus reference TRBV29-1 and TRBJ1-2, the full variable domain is SAVISQKPSRDICQRGTSLTIQCQVDSQVTMMFWYRQQPGQSLTLIATANQGSEATYESGFVIDKFPISRPNLTFSTLTVSNMSPEDSSIYLCSVPTQGNYGYTFGSGTRLTVV.

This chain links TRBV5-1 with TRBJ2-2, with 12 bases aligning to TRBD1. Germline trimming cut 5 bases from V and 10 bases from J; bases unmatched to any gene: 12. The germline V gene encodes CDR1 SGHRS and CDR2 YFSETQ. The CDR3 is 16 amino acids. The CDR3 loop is CASRKGGQGAREELFF. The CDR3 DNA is TGCGCCAGCAGAAAGGGGGGACAGGGGGCGCGTGAGGAGCTGTTTTTT.